These 8 T cell receptor beta chains originate from one sample sequenced in a study of identical twins. TCRdb processed the 5' RACE reads anew with MiXCR; each CDR3 protein has one entry. The sample yields some 600,000 distinct CDR3 sequences, about 7.6% seen once. These data are also associated with another study on yellow fever vaccine responses in identical twins.

Sample: PBMCs. Receptors originate from a woman aged 18-35 years in good health.

This chain links TRBV27 with TRBJ1-5; D not certain. The germline V gene encodes CDR1 MNHEY and CDR2 SMNVEV (reference sequence). The ends were cut back, 5 bases at V and 5 bases at J, with 13 bases in the middle. The CDR3 totals 14 residues. DNA for the CDR3: TGTGCCAGCAGTCGAGAGGGTCCCGATCAGCCCCAGCATTTT. This sequence encodes CASSREGPDQPQHF.

This clonotype was observed a handful of times. The genes are TRBV29-1 and TRBJ2-3; D is ambiguous. Germline V CDR1 and CDR2: SQVTM, ANQGSEA. Trimming left V 2 bases short and J 4 bases short, with 13 bases between. The CDR3 length is 14 residues. The CDR3 DNA sequence: TGCAGCGTTGAATCGCCCCACCGGGCAGATACGCAGTATTTT. It translates to CSVESPHRADTQYF.

This clonotype came up a few times. The chain uses TRBV5-1 and TRBJ2-2; TRBD1 aligns across 12 bases. CDR3 length: 15 amino acids. The V segment lost 4 bases and the J segment 6 bases; nucleotides outside the gene matches: 4. Germline loops: CDR1 SGHRS, CDR2 YFSETQ. Here the CDR3 reads CASSGGQGAPGELFF. For the CDR3, the DNA is TGCGCCAGCAGCGGGGGACAGGGGGCGCCCGGGGAGCTGTTTTTT.

The V call is TRBV24-1, the J call TRBJ2-5, with D possibly being TRBD1 (6 bases). Germline assignment: CDR1 KGHDR and CDR2 SFDVKD. This CDR3 comprises 14 residues. Deletions cut 3 bases from V and 5 bases from J, with 12 bases between. The CDR3 sequence: CATSDPDSWETQYF. The CDR3 coding sequence is TGTGCCACCAGTGATCCGGACAGTTGGGAGACCCAGTACTTC.

This clonotype has a handful of counts. The rearrangement links TRBV10-3 to TRBJ1-3; TRBD1 matches at 7 bases. Trimming at V came to 11 bases and at J to 3 bases, leaving 7 bases not matched to a gene. CDR1 and CDR2 from the germline V gene are ENHRY and SYGVKD. The CDR3 loop spans 13 amino acids. The CDR3 protein is CAVQGKFGNTIYF. CDR3 sequence (DNA): TGTGCCGTACAGGGGAAGTTTGGAAACACCATATATTTT.

V usage is TRBV5-1 and J usage is TRBJ2-3; 8 nucleotides align to TRBD2. There are 16 residues in the CDR3. Germline V CDR1 and CDR2: SGHRS, YFSETQ. V lost 4 bases, J lost 4 bases, and 11 bases stayed unmatched. CDR3 region: CASSRRGAGDPDTQYF. CDR3 DNA: TGCGCCAGCAGCCGGCGGGGAGCGGGAGACCCAGATACGCAGTATTTT.

The rearrangement joins TRBV14 to TRBJ2-2, with 14 positions matching TRBD2. This CDR3 is 20 amino acids long. CDR1 is SGHDN and CDR2 is FVKESK in the germline V gene. With 4 bases clipped from V and 6 bases from J, the junction kept 16 bases outside the gene matches. The CDR3 sequence is CASSPGLAGVIPRWAGELFF. In DNA form, the CDR3 reads TGTGCCAGCAGCCCGGGACTAGCGGGAGTAATCCCCCGGTGGGCCGGGGAGCTGTTTTTT.

Ten or more counts support this clonotype. V is TRBV6-2 or TRBV6-3 and J is TRBJ2-3; D unclear. V was trimmed by 2 bases and J by 0 bases, leaving 6 bases between them. The CDR3 extends over 14 amino acids. Germline V CDR1 and CDR2: MNHEY, SVGEGT. The CDR3 loop is CASSYRPSTDTQYF. The CDR3 DNA follows: TGTGCCAGCAGTTACCGACCTAGCACAGATACGCAGTATTTT.